This T cell receptor beta chain was profiled in a study of cytomegalovirus exposure and HLA in healthy donors. Study findings and constraints: Listed as cytomegalovirus-associated were 150 or so TCR beta chains.

Repertoires were generated with immunoSEQ multiplex PCR, while TCRdb's copy carries only in-frame clones and drops some. This sample has approximately 300,000 clones, with 80% to 90% found just once. A word on this clone: The antigen is not known.

Germline CDR1 reads MNHEY; CDR2 reads SVGAGI. Trimming shortened V by 7 bases and J by 0 bases, and 15 bases separated the two germline ends. The length of the CDR3 is 15 residues. The sequence derives from a woman aged 18 to 35 in good health and CMV-seronegative. The sample was PBMCs. The rearrangement uses TRBV6-5 and TRBJ1-2, with unresolved D. The CDR3 sequence: CASTSDGNPNYGYTF. The DNA for the CDR3 is TGTGCCAGCACTTCGGACGGGAACCCTAACTATGGCTACACCTTC.